This passage covers 24 T cell receptor beta chains from one sample sequenced in a study of shared clonotypes between healthy human individuals. Clones were sequenced by immunoSEQ multiplex PCR, and TCRdb holds only the in-frame ones, with some missing. Of over 2 million clones in the sample, roughly 96% were seen once. The specimen sequenced was naive CD4+ T cells sorted from blood. Subset specified: CD45RA+ positively selected. Every receptor here comes from a man younger than 30 in good health.

The rearrangement uses TRBV19 and TRBJ2-7; D is unresolved. The germline V gene has CDR1 LNHDA and CDR2 SQIVND (reference sequence). The CDR3 has 12 residues. Trimming pared 4 bases from V and 7 bases from J, leaving 11 bases between. CDR3 in amino acids: CASSRTEWEQYF. The CDR3 bases are TGTGCCAGTAGTAGAACAGAGTGGGAGCAGTACTTC.

The chain combines TRBV18 with TRBJ1-2, with a possible D match to TRBD1 (5 bases). Trimming removed 1 base from V and 0 bases from J, with 21 bases in between. There are 19 residues in the CDR3. CDR1 and CDR2 from the germline V gene are KGHSH and LQKENI. CDR3: CASSPLIGTDVLANYGYTF. The CDR3 nucleotides read TGTGCCAGCTCACCACTTATCGGGACGGACGTCTTAGCTAACTATGGCTACACCTTC.

This clone appeared a single time. This could be a read error, since a much larger clone is one nucleotide away. J is TRBJ2-7 and V is TRBV18; 10 nucleotides line up with TRBD2. In germline, CDR1 is KGHSH, CDR2 LQKENI. After removal of 0 bases from V and 2 bases from J, the junction contained 7 bases not matched to a gene. This CDR3 has 17 residues. The CDR3 nucleotides read TGTGCCAGCTCACCACCCTTGTCTAGCGGGAGCCCCTACGAGCAGTACTTC. It specifies CASSPPLSSGSPYEQYF.

The rearrangement joins TRBV5-1 to TRBJ2-1; the match to TRBD2 covers 11 bases. From germline, CDR1 is SGHRS and CDR2 YFSETQ. With V trimmed by 4 bases and J by 4 bases, 7 bases remained unmatched. The CDR3 sequence is 16 residues long. CDR3 in DNA: TGCGCCAGCAGCCTAGGGACTAGCGGTGATTACAATGAGCAGTTCTTC. It is translated as CASSLGTSGDYNEQFF.

The table lists this clone with a count of one. The chain joins TRBV6-5 to TRBJ2-2; maybe TRBD1 (5 bases). Germline lookup yields CDR1 MNHEY and CDR2 SVGAGI. V lost 7 bases and J 4 bases, leaving 16 bases between the germline ends. This CDR3 is built from 15 residues. The CDR3 region is CASTRQSPGTGELFF. The CDR3 DNA reads TGTGCCAGCACCCGACAGTCTCCGGGCACCGGGGAGCTGTTTTTT.

The chain combines TRBV5-1 with TRBJ1-2, with a tentative D call TRBD1 (5 bases). Trimming removed 0 bases at V and 0 bases at J, with 9 bases between. Germline CDR1 SGHRS, CDR2 YFSETQ. This CDR3 has 15 amino acids. CDR3 sequence reads: CASSLAEGTNYGYTF. The CDR3 bases are TGCGCCAGCAGCTTGGCCGAGGGGACTAACTATGGCTACACCTTC.

The chain joins TRBV29-1 to TRBJ2-3; D is perhaps TRBD1 (6 bases). Germline lookup yields CDR1 SQVTM and CDR2 ANQGSEA. The CDR3 has 13 residues. Trimming pared 8 bases from V and 4 bases from J, leaving 16 bases between. The CDR3 reads CSTTQGLPDTQYF. For the CDR3, the DNA is TGCAGCACAACACAGGGTCTCCCAGATACGCAGTATTTT.

The chain joins TRBV18 to TRBJ2-7; a weak D match, TRBD2 (5 bases). Trimming stripped 5 bases from V and 9 bases from J, with 20 bases between. CDR3 length equals 14 residues. From germline, CDR1 is KGHSH and CDR2 LQKENI. CDR3 amino acids: CASSTLREFVGQYF. The CDR3 DNA reads TGTGCCAGCTCAACACTCCGGGAATTCGTTGGGCAGTACTTC.

This clone occurred once. This chain uses TRBV19 with TRBJ2-1; 7 nucleotides match TRBD1. In germline, CDR1 is LNHDA, CDR2 SQIVND (reference sequence). J lost 5 bases, V lost 6 bases, and 7 bases had no gene match. This CDR3 is 14 amino acids long. The CDR3, as DNA: TGTGCCAGTAGACAGACAGGGTTCAACAATGAGCAGTTCTTC. Residues: CASRQTGFNNEQFF.

This sequence joins TRBV7-2 and TRBJ2-5; D unresolved. Per germline, CDR1 SGHTA and CDR2 FQGNSA. CDR3 length equals 13 residues. The V end was cut by 4 bases, the J end by 7 bases, with 13 bases between. The CDR3, as DNA: TGTGCCAGCAGCTCCCCGGCCGTAGGGACCCAGTACTTC. Translation gives CASSSPAVGTQYF.

The chain links TRBV30 to TRBJ2-1; D unresolved. The germline V gene has CDR1 GTSNPN and CDR2 SVGIG (reference sequence). Trimming removed 1 base at V and 8 bases at J, with 12 bases between. The CDR3 is 13 amino acids. DNA of the CDR3: TGTGCCTGGAGTGCTACGAAGGTCCATGAGCAGTTCTTC. Encoded protein: CAWSATKVHEQFF. The entire variable domain, with the rest obtained from reference TRBV30 and TRBJ2-1, is as follows: SQTIHQWPATLVQPVGSPLSLECTVEGTSNPNLYWYRQAAGRGLQLLFYSVGIGQISSEVPQNLSASRPQDRQFILSSKKLLLSDSGFYLCAWSATKVHEQFFGPGTRLTVL.

The chain combines TRBV15 with TRBJ2-6, with 8 bases identical to TRBD1. The CDR3 is 19 residues long. V lost 3 bases, J lost 4 bases, and 14 bases stayed unmatched. Germline CDR1 LNHNV, CDR2 YYDKDF (reference sequence). CDR3 sequence (DNA): TGTGCCACCAGCAGCGCCGGGACAGGAGTTTTTTTGGGGGCCAACGTCCTGACTTTC. It translates to CATSSAGTGVFLGANVLTF.

V gene TRBV6-1 combines with J gene TRBJ1-2, with D maybe TRBD1 (5 bases). V lost 5 bases and J lost 3, with 16 bases in between. The germline CDR1 and CDR2 sequences are MNHNS and SASEGT. The CDR3 has 15 residues. The CDR3 DNA follows: TGTGCCAGCAGTATGGGACCCACAAGTTACTATGGCTACACCTTC. Protein: CASSMGPTSYYGYTF.

Here the CDR3 reads CASSRGLDLVTDTQYF. In DNA, the CDR3 is TGTGCCAGCAGCCGGGGACTAGACCTAGTCACAGATACGCAGTATTTT. The rearrangement joins TRBV13 to TRBJ2-3, with TRBD2 matching over 8 bases. The germline gives CDR1 PRHDT, CDR2 FYEKMQ (reference sequence). V gave up 5 bases and J gave up 2 bases; unmatched junction bases: 9. This CDR3 contains 16 residues.

The chain joins TRBV2 to TRBJ2-7; no firm D call. Germline V gene lookup returns CDR1 SNHLY and CDR2 FYNNEI. The CDR3 is made up of 13 amino acids. Trimming took off 2 bases at V and 1 base at J, with 6 bases between the two ends. The CDR3 here is CASSERSSYEQYF. The CDR3, as DNA: TGTGCCAGCAGTGAAAGGAGTTCCTACGAGCAGTACTTC. The full variable domain, with the rest looked up from reference TRBV2 and TRBJ2-7, is EPEVTQTPSHQVTQMGQEVILRCVPISNHLYFYWYRQILGQKVEFLVSFYNNEISEKSEIFDDQFSVERPDGSNFTLKIRSTKLEDSAMYFCASSERSSYEQYFGPGTRLTVT.

V gene TRBV19 combines with J gene TRBJ2-7; D gene unclear. Trimming cost V 6 bases and J 2 bases, with 17 bases left between them. Germline CDR1 LNHDA, CDR2 SQIVND (reference sequence). The CDR3 is 15 residues long. The CDR3 DNA reads TGTGCCAGTAGGTCGGGCCCTCCTCCCCCCTACGAGCAGTACTTC. It encodes CASRSGPPPPYEQYF.

The chain joins TRBV30 to TRBJ1-6; possible D gene TRBD1, 5 bases. Between the trimmed V and J ends, which lost 3 bases and 9 bases, there was a span of 9 bases. Per germline, CDR1 GTSNPN and CDR2 SVGIG (reference sequence). This CDR3 is built from 12 residues. This CDR3 is CAWRDGASPLHF. CDR3 DNA sequence: TGTGCCTGGAGAGATGGGGCTTCACCCCTCCACTTT. The full variable domain, completed using reference TRBV30 and TRBJ1-6, is SQTIHQWPATLVQPVGSPLSLECTVEGTSNPNLYWYRQAAGRGLQLLFYSVGIGQISSEVPQNLSASRPQDRQFILSSKKLLLSDSGFYLCAWRDGASPLHFGNGTRLTVT.

The chain links TRBV5-1 to TRBJ1-2, with TRBD1 matching 7 bases. CDR1 SGHRS and CDR2 YFSETQ come from the germline V gene. V lost 3 bases, J lost 2 bases, and 13 bases stayed unmatched. The CDR3 is made up of 17 amino acids. The CDR3 DNA is TGCGCCAGCAGCTATGGCGACAGGGCTTCACAGAACTATGGCTACACCTTC. Translation: CASSYGDRASQNYGYTF.

This clone was detected once. This chain connects TRBV9 to TRBJ2-7, with a weak D call TRBD1 (6 bases). V lost 0 bases and J 2 bases, leaving 12 bases between the germline ends. The V gene's germline CDR1 is SGDLS and CDR2 YYNGEE. This CDR3 is 15 amino acids long. DNA for the CDR3: TGTGCCAGCAGCGTAGACCCCCGGGACACCTACGAGCAGTACTTC. Translated, it gives CASSVDPRDTYEQYF.

The chain is built from TRBV25-1 and TRBJ2-7, with D possibly being TRBD1 (6 bases). This CDR3 has 15 residues. V lost 6 bases, J lost 3 bases, and 18 bases lay in between. Germline V lookup: CDR1 MGHDK, CDR2 SYGVNS. CDR3 residues: CASSGDTGRIYEQYF. CDR3 nucleotides: TGTGCCAGCAGCGGGGACACCGGAAGGATCTACGAGCAGTACTTC.

The chain uses TRBV6-1 and TRBJ1-5; D possibly corresponds to TRBD1 (6 bases). CDR3 size: 13 residues. V dropped 3 bases and J dropped 6 bases, with 9 bases sitting between them. In germline, CDR1 is MNHNS, CDR2 SASEGT. This CDR3 is CASSDTGSQPQHF. CDR3 bases: TGTGCCAGCAGTGATACAGGGTCTCAGCCCCAGCATTTT.

Of note for this clone: Other nucleotide sequences in the sample specify the same CDR3. V gene TRBV5-1 combines with J gene TRBJ2-7, with D possibly matching TRBD1 (6 bases). The V end was cut by 1 base, the J end by 0 bases, with 8 bases between. Per germline, CDR1 SGHRS and CDR2 YFSETQ. The CDR3 contains 14 residues. CDR3 loop: CASSLQGTSYEQYF. The CDR3 DNA reads as TGCGCCAGCAGCTTGCAGGGGACCTCCTACGAGCAGTACTTC. Supplemented by reference TRBV5-1 and TRBJ2-7, the full variable domain reads KAGVTQTPRYLIKTRGQQVTLSCSPISGHRSVSWYQQTPGQGLQFLFEYFSETQRNKGNFPGRFSGRQFSNSRSEMNVSTLELGDSALYLCASSLQGTSYEQYFGPGTRLTVT.

The rearrangement uses TRBV6-1 and TRBJ2-7; D possibly uses TRBD1 or TRBD2 (6 bases each). Trimming took 5 bases from V and 0 from J, leaving 11 bases between them. The length of the CDR3 is 14 residues. The germline CDR1 and CDR2 sequences are MNHNS and SASEGT. The chain's CDR3 is CASSPGANSYEQYF. CDR3 coding DNA: TGTGCCAGCAGTCCGGGGGCCAACTCCTACGAGCAGTACTTC.

The chain recombines TRBV7-2 with TRBJ2-5, with TRBD2 as a possible D gene (5 bases). Between the trimmed V and J ends, which lost 7 bases and 7 bases, there was a span of 16 bases. The length of the CDR3 is 13 residues. Germline V gives CDR1 SGHTA, CDR2 FQGNSA. The CDR3 is CASNGRGRGTQYF. The DNA for the CDR3 is TGTGCCAGCAACGGTCGCGGGCGCGGGACCCAGTACTTC.